These T cell receptor beta chains were read from a single sample in a study of identifying expanded T cells in peripheral blood. The protocol was immunoSEQ multiplex PCR, while the TCRdb copy is restricted to in-frame clones and leaves out a portion. The table lists 100,000 or so clones, around 89% of them singletons. What was sequenced was blood. All receptors derive from a person aged 18 to 75 in good health. CDR3s include the opening cysteine and the closing phenylalanine or tryptophan. Fields, in order: clone size, V gene, J gene, D gene, CDR3 protein, CDR3 DNA. The D gene is left open where the match is weak. Size tells how often a clone was seen (once, few, many) or the class of an expanded clone, and some rows leave it out.

>once|TRBV11-2|TRBJ2-7|-
CASSQSYEQYF
TGTGCCAGCAGCCAGTCCTACGAGCAGTACTTC
>many|TRBV28|TRBJ1-2|TRBD1
CVVGTANYGYTF
TGTGTCGTGGGGACAGCGAACTATGGCTACACCTTC
>few|TRBV27|TRBJ1-5|-
CASSLSPGRGQPQHF
TGTGCCAGCAGTTTATCCCCGGGTAGGGGGCAGCCCCAGCATTTT
>-|TRBV6-1|TRBJ2-7|-
CASSERRQTGTYEQYF
TGTGCCAGCAGTGAAAGGCGGCAGACAGGTACCTACGAGCAGTACTTC
>once|TRBV7-2|TRBJ2-5|-
CASSVRFGQETQYF
TGTGCCAGCAGCGTCAGGTTCGGGCAAGAGACCCAGTACTTC
>-|TRBV11-2|TRBJ2-7|-
CASSPRRSQGTTSEQYF
TGTGCCAGCAGCCCACGCAGGTCGCAGGGAACAACTAGCGAGCAGTACTTC
>few|TRBV27|TRBJ1-1|-
CASSLSFNTEAFF
TGTGCCAGCAGTTTAAGCTTTAACACTGAAGCTTTCTTT
>-|TRBV7-2|TRBJ2-1|TRBD2
CASSPRRGGWKFDEQFF
TGTGCCAGCAGCCCCCGACGGGGGGGGTGGAAGTTCGATGAGCAGTTCTTC
>-|TRBV7-2|TRBJ2-7|TRBD2
CASSSIAGGYEQYF
TGTGCCAGCAGCTCCATTGCGGGGGGCTACGAGCAGTACTTC
>once|TRBV15|TRBJ1-2|TRBD1
CATSDYRGRGIYGYTF
TGTGCCACCAGCGACTACAGGGGGCGCGGTATCTATGGCTACACCTTC
>few|TRBV5-6|TRBJ2-7|-
CASSYLGQEQYF
TGTGCCAGCAGCTATCTAGGACAGGAGCAGTACTTC
>-|TRBV18|TRBJ2-5|-
CASSPRQAGAGETQYF
TGTGCCAGCTCACCGAGGCAAGCAGGGGCAGGGGAGACCCAGTACTTC
>-|TRBV19|TRBJ2-7|TRBD2
CASRTSGDYEQYF
TGTGCCAGCCGGACTAGCGGGGACTACGAGCAGTACTTC
>once|TRBV27|TRBJ2-1|TRBD2
CATNGYSGGNEQFF
TGTGCCACCAATGGCTACTCGGGGGGTAATGAGCAGTTCTTC
>-|TRBV29-1|TRBJ2-3|-
CSVPSTESTDTQYF
TGCAGCGTCCCCTCGACAGAGAGCACAGATACGCAGTATTTT
>medium-sized|TRBV10-3|TRBJ2-1|-
CAISKVDATYNEQFF
TGTGCCATCTCCAAGGTTGACGCCACCTACAATGAGCAGTTCTTC
>-|TRBV28|TRBJ2-1|TRBD1
CASRSTQGSSYNEQFF
TGTGCCAGCAGGTCTACACAGGGGAGCTCCTACAATGAGCAGTTCTTC
>-|TRBV6-1|TRBJ1-4|-
CASSLGESGEKLFF
TGTGCCAGCAGCCTCGGGGAGAGTGGGGAAAAACTGTTTTTT
>-|TRBV2|TRBJ1-1|-
CASSETGGVTEAFF
TGTGCCAGCAGTGAAACGGGGGGAGTCACTGAAGCTTTCTTT
>-|TRBV6-5|TRBJ2-2|-
CASSYSILPGTGELFF
TGTGCCAGCAGTTACTCGATCCTACCGGGCACCGGGGAGCTGTTTTTT
>-|TRBV11-2|TRBJ1-1|-
CASSLGPSNTEAFF
TGTGCCAGCAGCCTGGGACCGTCGAACACTGAAGCTTTCTTT
>-|TRBV11-3|TRBJ2-1|TRBD1
CASSLGDRVAYNEQFF
TGTGCCAGCAGCTTAGGAGACAGGGTGGCCTACAATGAGCAGTTCTTC
>-|TRBV14|TRBJ2-3|-
CASSRGSSTDTQYF
TGTGCCAGCAGCCGTGGCAGTTCCACGGATACGCAGTATTTT
>-|TRBV7-6|TRBJ2-1|-
CASSLSRTQYNEQFF
TGTGCCAGCAGCTTATCTAGAACTCAATACAATGAGCAGTTCTTC
>-|TRBV29-1|TRBJ1-5|-
CSVEVGEGLSSNQPQHF
TGCAGCGTTGAAGTCGGGGAGGGGCTCTCGAGCAATCAGCCCCAGCATTTT
>-|TRBV9|TRBJ1-4|-
CASSVGAAPLNEKLFF
TGTGCCAGCAGCGTAGGGGCAGCTCCCCTAAATGAAAAACTGTTTTTT
>-|TRBV11-1|TRBJ2-3|-
CASSSIGRGTGVTQYF
TGTGCCAGCAGCTCCATAGGTCGTGGTACGGGGGTTACGCAGTATTTT
>-|TRBV6-4|TRBJ1-2|TRBD1
CASSSNSGRGLDGYTF
TGTGCCAGCAGCTCCAACTCGGGCAGGGGGCTCGATGGCTACACCTTC
>few|TRBV9|TRBJ1-2|TRBD1
CASSVVGQGHGYTF
TGTGCCAGCAGCGTAGTGGGACAGGGTCATGGCTACACCTTC
>-|TRBV5-6|TRBJ1-3|-
CAPGEGWFRVGNTIYF
TGTGCCCCCGGAGAGGGTTGGTTTCGGGTTGGAAACACCATATATTTT
>once|TRBV29-1|TRBJ1-2|-
CSVQIDRNYGYTF
TGCAGCGTTCAGATAGACAGAAACTATGGCTACACCTTC
>-|TRBV19|TRBJ2-7|-
CASSMGWAAEQYF
TGTGCCAGTAGTATGGGTTGGGCAGCCGAGCAGTACTTC
>-|TRBV2|TRBJ2-3|-
CASKRAAATDTQYF
TGTGCCAGCAAGAGGGCAGCGGCCACAGATACGCAGTATTTT
>-|TRBV7-2|TRBJ2-7|-
CASSQPERVYEQYF
TGTGCCAGCAGCCAACCGGAAAGGGTCTACGAGCAGTACTTC
>once|TRBV4-3|TRBJ2-1|-
CASSQDYLSSYNEQFF
TGCGCCAGCAGCCAAGACTACCTGAGCTCCTACAATGAGCAGTTCTTC
>-|TRBV7-9|TRBJ2-5|-
CASTSGETQYF
TGTGCCAGCACGTCCGGGGAGACCCAGTACTTC
>-|TRBV6-1|TRBJ1-1|TRBD1
CASSGRTGRGAFF
TGTGCCAGCAGTGGCCGGACAGGGCGCGGAGCTTTCTTT
>-|TRBV5-6|TRBJ2-5|-
CASSLEVGKIETQYF
TGTGCCAGCAGCTTGGAAGTTGGGAAAATAGAGACCCAGTACTTC
>-|TRBV4-1|TRBJ2-1|TRBD1
CASSQTDRAYRKFF
TGCGCCAGCAGCCAGACGGACAGGGCCTACCGAAAGTTCTTC
>-|TRBV27|TRBJ2-5|-
CASRHRDETQYF
TGTGCCAGCAGGCACCGGGACGAGACCCAGTACTTC
>-|TRBV18|TRBJ2-7|TRBD1
CASSPERPGQGYEQYF
TGTGCCAGCTCACCTGAACGACCGGGACAGGGTTACGAGCAGTACTTC
>-|TRBV6-6|TRBJ2-7|-
CASSRTGRGEQYF
TGTGCCAGCAGTCGGACAGGGCGGGGGGAGCAGTACTTC
>-|TRBV10-3|TRBJ2-3|-
CAARGAGTFSDTQYF
TGTGCCGCCCGAGGGGCAGGGACGTTCTCAGATACGCAGTATTTT
>-|TRBV9|TRBJ1-3|-
CASSVATGQFSGNTIYF
TGTGCCAGCAGCGTAGCTACAGGACAGTTCTCTGGAAACACCATATATTTT
>once|TRBV7-9|TRBJ2-7|-
CASSSPQAQVTYEQYF
TGTGCCAGCAGTTCCCCTCAAGCGCAGGTCACCTACGAGCAGTACTTC
>-|TRBV27|TRBJ2-2|TRBD2
CASSPSLAGALREELFF
TGTGCCAGCAGTCCCTCCCTAGCGGGGGCTCTACGGGAGGAGCTGTTTTTT
>-|TRBV9|TRBJ2-7|TRBD1
CASSVAPPDREAYEQYF
TGTGCCAGCAGCGTAGCCCCCCCGGACAGGGAAGCCTACGAGCAGTACTTC
>-|TRBV28|TRBJ1-6|TRBD1
CASSSPTGGYSPLHF
TGTGCCAGCAGTTCCCCGACAGGGGGGTATTCACCCCTCCACTTT
>once|TRBV4-1|TRBJ2-5|-
CASSQLGRAGETQYF
TGCGCCAGCAGCCAATTAGGAAGGGCCGGGGAGACCCAGTACTTC
>-|TRBV2|TRBJ2-7|TRBD1
CASSEAAPGTGGLEQYF
TGTGCCAGCAGTGAAGCCGCGCCCGGGACAGGGGGTTTGGAGCAGTACTTC
>-|TRBV12-5|TRBJ2-2|-
CASGLVLDGEVETGELFF
TGTGCTAGTGGTTTGGTATTGGACGGCGAAGTGGAAACCGGGGAGCTGTTTTTT
>-|TRBV5-1|TRBJ1-1|-
CASSPERGLNTEAFF
TGCGCCAGCAGCCCCGAACGGGGACTGAACACTGAAGCTTTCTTT
>-|TRBV28|TRBJ2-1|-
CASTAYQALNEQFF
TGTGCCAGCACCGCATACCAGGCCCTAAATGAGCAGTTCTTC
>-|TRBV7-8|TRBJ1-1|-
CASSLGGGNTEAFF
TGTGCCAGCAGCTTAGGAGGAGGGAACACTGAAGCTTTCTTT
>-|TRBV5-6|TRBJ2-7|-
CASSLATGGFTYEQYF
TGTGCCAGCAGCTTGGCCACTGGGGGGTTTACCTACGAGCAGTACTTC
>-|TRBV6-5|TRBJ1-6|-
CASSRAGGYNSPLHF
TGTGCCAGCAGTCGCGCCGGGGGCTATAATTCACCCCTCCACTTT
>-|TRBV13|TRBJ2-1|-
CASSLFHQGSPPYNEQFF
TGTGCCAGCAGCTTATTTCACCAGGGATCACCACCATACAATGAGCAGTTCTTC
>-|TRBV2|TRBJ1-5|-
CASSDDGGVNQPQHF
TGTGCCAGCAGTGATGATGGCGGGGTCAATCAGCCCCAGCATTTT
>-|TRBV4-2|TRBJ1-2|TRBD1
CASSQVGGQGNGYTF
TGTGCCAGCAGCCAAGTTGGGGGACAGGGGAATGGCTACACCTTC